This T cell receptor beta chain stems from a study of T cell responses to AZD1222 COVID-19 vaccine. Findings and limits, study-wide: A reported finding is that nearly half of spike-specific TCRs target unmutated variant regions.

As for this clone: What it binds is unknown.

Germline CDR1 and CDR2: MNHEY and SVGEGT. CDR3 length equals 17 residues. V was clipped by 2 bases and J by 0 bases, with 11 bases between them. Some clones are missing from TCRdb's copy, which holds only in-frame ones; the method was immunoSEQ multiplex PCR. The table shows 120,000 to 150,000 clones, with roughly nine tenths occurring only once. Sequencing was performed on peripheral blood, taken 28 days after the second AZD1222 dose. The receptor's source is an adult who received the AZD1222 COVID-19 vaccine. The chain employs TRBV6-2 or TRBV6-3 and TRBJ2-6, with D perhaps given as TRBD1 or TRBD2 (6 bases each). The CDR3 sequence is CASSYGGGISGANVLTF. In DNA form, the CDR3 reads TGTGCCAGCAGTTACGGAGGGGGGATCTCTGGGGCCAACGTCCTGACTTTC.